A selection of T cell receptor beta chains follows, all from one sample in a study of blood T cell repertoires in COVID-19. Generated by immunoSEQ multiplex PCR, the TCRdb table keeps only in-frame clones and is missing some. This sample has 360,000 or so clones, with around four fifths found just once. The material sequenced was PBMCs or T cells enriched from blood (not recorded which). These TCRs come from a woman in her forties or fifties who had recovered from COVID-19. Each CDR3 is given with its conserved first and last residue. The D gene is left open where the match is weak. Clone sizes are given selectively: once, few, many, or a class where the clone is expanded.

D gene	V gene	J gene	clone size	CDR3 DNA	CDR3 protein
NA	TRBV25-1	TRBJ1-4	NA	TGTGCCAGCACCTATGCAGGGATGAATGAAGAACTGTTTTTT	CASTYAGMNEELFF
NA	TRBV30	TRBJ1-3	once	TGTGCCTGGAGACTGGGGGGGGGCTCTGGAAACACCATATATTTT	CAWRLGGGSGNTIYF
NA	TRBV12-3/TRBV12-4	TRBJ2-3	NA	TGTGCCAGCAGTCTCAGGATTCATACGCAGTATTTT	CASSLRIHTQYF
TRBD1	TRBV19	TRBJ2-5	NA	TGTGCCAGTAGTCATTCCGGGACAGGGAGTATCTTAGAGACCCAGTACTTC	CASSHSGTGSILETQYF
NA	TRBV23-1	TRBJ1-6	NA	TGCGCCAGCAGTCCCTCGGTGGGGGCAGGAAAATATAATTCACCCCTCCACTTT	CASSPSVGAGKYNSPLHF
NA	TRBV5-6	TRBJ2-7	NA	TGTGCCAGCAGCCCCGGGGTCTCCTACGAGCAGTACTTC	CASSPGVSYEQYF
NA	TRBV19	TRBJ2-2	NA	TGTGCCAGTACACCGGGACTTAACACCGGGGAGCTGTTTTTT	CASTPGLNTGELFF
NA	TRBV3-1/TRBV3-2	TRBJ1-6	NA	TGTGCCAGCAGCCAAGATATTAGGCGGATCTCCTATAATTCACCCCTCCACTTT	CASSQDIRRISYNSPLHF
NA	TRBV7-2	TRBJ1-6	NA	TGTGCCAGCAGCCCCTCGGACTATTATAATTCACCCCTCCACTTT	CASSPSDYYNSPLHF
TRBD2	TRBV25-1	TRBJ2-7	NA	TGTGCCAGCAGTGTAGCGGGGGCCTACGAGCAGTACTTC	CASSVAGAYEQYF
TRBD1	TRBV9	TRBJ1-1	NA	TGTGCCAGCAGCCCCACGACAGGGGGGGAGAGTGAAGCTTTCTTT	CASSPTTGGESEAFF
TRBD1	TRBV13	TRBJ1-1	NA	TGTGCCAGCAGCCAAGGGGGCGATCTCCTTACTGAAGCTTTCTTT	CASSQGGDLLTEAFF
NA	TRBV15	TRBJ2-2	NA	TGTGCCACCGGCAGCGCGGGGAACACCGGGGAGCTGTTTTTT	CATGSAGNTGELFF
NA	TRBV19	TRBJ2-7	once	TGTGCCAGTGCCTGGGGGGGGCTAGGCAACGAGCAGTACTTC	CASAWGGLGNEQYF
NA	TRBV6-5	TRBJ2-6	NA	TGTGCCAGCAGTTACGGGCGGGGAGCTGGGGCCAACGTCCTGACTTTC	CASSYGRGAGANVLTF
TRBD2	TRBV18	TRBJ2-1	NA	TGTGCCAGCTCACCAAAACTAGCGGGAGGGTACAATGAGCAGTTCTTC	CASSPKLAGGYNEQFF
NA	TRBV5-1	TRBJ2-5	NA	TGCGCCAGCAGCCGACGAGAGGCTCTGGAGACCCAGTACTTC	CASSRREALETQYF
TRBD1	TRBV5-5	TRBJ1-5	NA	TGTGCCAGCAGCTCCAGTGGGACAGGGAGCAATCAGCCCCAGCATTTT	CASSSSGTGSNQPQHF
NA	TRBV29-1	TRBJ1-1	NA	TGCAGCGTTGCCGCACGGACAGAAAAGAACACTGAAGCTTTCTTT	CSVAARTEKNTEAFF
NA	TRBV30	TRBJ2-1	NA	TGTGCCTGGACGGGACAAAACAATGAGCAGTTCTTC	CAWTGQNNEQFF
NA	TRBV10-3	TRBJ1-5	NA	TGTGCCATCAGTGGTGGGACACCAATAGAAGAAAATCAGCCCCAGCATTTT	CAISGGTPIEENQPQHF
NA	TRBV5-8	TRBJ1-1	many	TGTGCCAGCAGCACCAACAGGATTAGCACTGAAGCTTTCTTT	CASSTNRISTEAFF
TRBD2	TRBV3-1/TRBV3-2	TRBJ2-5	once	TGTGCCAGCAGCCGTAGCGGGAGGGGTGGAATACAAGAGACCCAGTACTTC	CASSRSGRGGIQETQYF
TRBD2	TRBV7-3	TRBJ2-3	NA	TGTGCCAGCAGCTCCGGACTAGCGGGAGGGCCCGGCACAGATACGCAGTATTTT	CASSSGLAGGPGTDTQYF
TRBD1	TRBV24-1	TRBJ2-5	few	TGTGCCACCAGCAGGGGGCCCGGGGAGACCCAGTACTTC	CATSRGPGETQYF
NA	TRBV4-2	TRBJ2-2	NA	TGTGCCAGCAGCCAAGTCACAGGGGAGCTGTTTTTT	CASSQVTGELFF
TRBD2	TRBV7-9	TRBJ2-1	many	TGTGCCAGCAGCTTAGTTGCGGGAGGGGACTACAATGAGCAGTTCTTC	CASSLVAGGDYNEQFF
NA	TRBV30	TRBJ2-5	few	TGTGCCTGGAGTGTGCCGGGACACAGACCACAAGAGACCCAGTACTTC	CAWSVPGHRPQETQYF
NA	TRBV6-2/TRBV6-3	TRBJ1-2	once	TGTGCCAGCAGTTACAACTACGCCGGGACTCAAGGAGGGGGCTACACCTTC	CASSYNYAGTQGGGYTF
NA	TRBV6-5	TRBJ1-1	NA	TGTGCCAGCAGTTACGACAGAATTGAAGCTTTCTTT	CASSYDRIEAFF
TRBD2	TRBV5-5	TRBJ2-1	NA	TGTGCCAGCAGCTTGAGTTGGCTCTCGGGAGGAAATGAGCAGTTCTTC	CASSLSWLSGGNEQFF
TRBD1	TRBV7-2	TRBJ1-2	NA	TGTGCCAGCAGCCCAGGGGGCGGACAGAACTATGGCTACACCTTC	CASSPGGGQNYGYTF
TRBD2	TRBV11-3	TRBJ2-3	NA	TGTGCCAGCAGCTTAGCCTCGGGACTAGCGGGCACAGATACGCAGTATTTT	CASSLASGLAGTDTQYF
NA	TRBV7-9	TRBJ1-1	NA	TGTGCCAGTCGGGGAGGGGAGTTCAACACTGAAGCTTTCTTT	CASRGGEFNTEAFF
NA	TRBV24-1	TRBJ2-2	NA	TGTGCCACCAGTGATTTGAACACCCCCGGGGAGCTGTTTTTT	CATSDLNTPGELFF
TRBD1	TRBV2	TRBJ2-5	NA	TGTGCCAGCAGATTTGTATCGGGACAGGGGGCGGAGACCCAGTACTTC	CASRFVSGQGAETQYF
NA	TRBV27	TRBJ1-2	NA	TGTGCCAGCAGCCGTAGCTTTACAGGAGGGGCTGTCTATGGCTACACCTTC	CASSRSFTGGAVYGYTF
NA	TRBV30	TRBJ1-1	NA	TGTGCCTGGAGTGTGGCCATGAACACTGAAGCTTTCTTT	CAWSVAMNTEAFF
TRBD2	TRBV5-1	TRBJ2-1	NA	TGCGCCAGCAGAGGCGGGAGGGCCGTTAATGAGCAGTTCTTC	CASRGGRAVNEQFF